The entry that follows covers one TCR beta chain sequence. What this receptor recognizes is not known. No much larger clonotype is one base removed from it; base qualities were not supplied. The sample belongs to a study of post-analysis software for immune sequencing data (dated by TCRdb to the mid-2010s). In terms of the full investigation: Recorded disease courses included relapsing-remitting, secondary progressive and progressive-relapsing multiple sclerosis, with some patients lacking subtype annotation. The multiple sclerosis patient repertoires were compared with 10 to 12 previously published healthy control repertoires from donors aged roughly 6 to 25 years. A subset of samples was prepared in parallel using single-end sample barcoding, then pooled and co-amplified after Illumina adapter ligation. What the work shows at the level of the full study, not this receptor alone: The multiple sclerosis patient group was slightly younger than the control group. Patients showed significantly higher frequencies than controls for about five TRBV segments, among them TRBV5-6, TRBV5-1 and TRBV20-1. Direct clustering with F measure revealed strong co-clustering of samples prepared in the same batch, which led to a batch-effect correction. Compared with controls, multiple sclerosis patients had significantly lower normalized Chao1 diversity, a finding suggesting substantial peripheral T-cell clonal expansion.

To demonstrate the VDJtools post-analysis software, the study profiled TCR beta repertoires from the peripheral blood of about a dozen young patients with multiple sclerosis. Multiple sclerosis patients were children and adolescents aged 6 to 15 years. Libraries were built with PCR. Sequencing took place on an Illumina HiSeq 2500. Unique molecular identifiers were incorporated into TCR beta cDNA libraries to reduce PCR and sequencing biases. Every 1 to 10 million input T cells yielded roughly 0.5 million cDNA molecules, meaning each molecule approximated one T cell. Patient libraries were prepared and sequenced with the same protocol used for the earlier healthy control dataset. Within a given batch, samples were prepared together, multiplexed and sequenced on the same HiSeq lane. As for the original processing: Raw barcoded reads were processed with MIGEC, discarding single-read molecular identifier groups before consensus assembly and CDR3 extraction. Clonotype tables were post-analysed with VDJtools, and diversity was normalized by down-sampling all datasets to the smallest sample size. Repertoire overlap clustering matched CDR3 amino acid but not nucleotide sequences to correct batch-related cross-sample contamination. Starting from the raw public reads, TCRdb applied fastp trimming at Q25, assembled clones with MiXCR and retained in-frame beta chains. Rows with one shared CDR3 protein collapse into an entry with the most common genes and DNA. The V and J calls, along with clone size, are taken from TCRdb and not from the paper's own processing. The sample records approximately 400,000 distinct CDR3 sequences, about a third of which are singletons. The ten most abundant clones make up 13% of the sample.

The CDR3 starts with the cysteine, ends with the phenylalanine, and has 14 residues. CDR3 DNA only is kept here, 42 bases in frame from base 1. V is shortened by 0 bases, J by 1 base, and the region joining them spans 7 bases. CDR1 is given as DFQATT and CDR2 as SNEGSKA, both from the germline V gene (reference sequence). The rearrangement joined TRBV20-1 to TRBJ2-4; the D segment cannot be called with confidence. The TCR was taken from a girl between 10 and 17 years old with multiple sclerosis. Specimen: blood. The CDR3 sequence is CSARDRLAKNIQYF. The sequence in DNA is TGCAGTGCTAGAGACAGATTGGCCAAAAACATTCAGTACTTC.